One sample yielded the 15 T cell receptor beta chains listed below, sequenced in a study of shared clonotypes between healthy human individuals. TCRdb's copy holds only in-frame clones and misses some; the assay was immunoSEQ multiplex PCR. The sample yields under 850,000 clones, 72% seen once. What was sequenced was memory CD4+ T cells sorted from blood. The subset is: CD45RA-negative fraction. Receptor source: a woman aged 25-40 years in good health.

The chain has TRBV27 and TRBJ1-4; 8 bases are shared with TRBD1. After removal of 4 bases from V and 6 bases from J, the junction contained 10 bases not matched to a gene. CDR1 MNHEY and CDR2 SMNVEV come from the germline V gene (reference sequence). The CDR3 is 16 amino acids. The CDR3 reads CASSSPRTGNHEKLFF. The CDR3 coding sequence is TGTGCCAGCAGTTCCCCTAGGACAGGGAATCATGAAAAACTGTTTTTT.

The genes are TRBV28 and TRBJ1-5; no clear D. The V and J ends lost 2 bases and 3 bases respectively, with 11 bases between them. The germline V gene encodes CDR1 MDHEN and CDR2 SYDVKM. The CDR3 is 15 amino acids. Here the CDR3 DNA reads TGTGCCAGCAGTTTACCAGGACGGATCAATCAGCCCCAGCATTTT. It is translated as CASSLPGRINQPQHF.

The V and J genes are TRBV7-2 and TRBJ1-2, with D tentatively TRBD1 (5 bases). The CDR3 covers 14 residues. CDR1 and CDR2 (germline): SGHTA, FQGNSA. V was clipped by 4 bases and J by 3 bases, with 12 bases between them. The CDR3 reads CASSSLTDDYGYTF. The CDR3, as DNA: TGTGCCAGCAGCTCCTTGACAGATGACTATGGCTACACCTTC.

Only one count was recorded for this clone. Distinct nucleotide sequences in the sample also encode this CDR3. V usage is TRBV7-2 and J usage is TRBJ2-7; 12 nucleotides align to TRBD2. The CDR3 spans 15 residues. After removal of 1 base from V and 4 bases from J, the junction contained 2 bases not matched to a gene. Germline loops: CDR1 SGHTA, CDR2 FQGNSA. CDR3 bases: TGTGCCAGCAGCTTAGGACTAGCGGGAGTTTACGAGCAGTACTTC. Amino acid sequence: CASSLGLAGVYEQYF. Full variable domain (remainder filled in from reference TRBV7-2 and TRBJ2-7): GAGVSQSPSNKVTEKGKDVELRCDPISGHTALYWYRQSLGQGLEFLIYFQGNSAPDKSGLPSDRFSAERTGGSVSTLTIQRTQQEDSAVYLCASSLGLAGVYEQYFGPGTRLTVT.

The chain has TRBV19 and TRBJ2-6; no clear D gene. The CDR3 contains 15 residues. The germline V gene encodes CDR1 LNHDA and CDR2 SQIVND (reference sequence). Trimming left V 6 bases short and J 0 bases short, with 9 bases between. CDR3 sequence reads: CASSISSSGANVLTF. The DNA of the CDR3 is TGTGCCAGTAGCATCAGTAGCTCTGGGGCCAACGTCCTGACTTTC.

The genes are TRBV6-5 and TRBJ1-1; D not resolved. The CDR3 totals 15 residues. Germline V gives CDR1 MNHEY, CDR2 SVGAGI. The V end lost 2 bases, the J end lost 0 bases, and 10 bases lay between the germline ends. The CDR3 DNA follows: TGTGCCAGCAGTTACGACGGGCAGGTGAACACTGAAGCTTTCTTT. Residues: CASSYDGQVNTEAFF.

As regards this clone: Additional DNA sequences in this sample encode the identical CDR3. This rearrangement joins TRBV30 to TRBJ1-2; 7 nucleotides align to TRBD1. The CDR3 totals 11 residues. Germline assignment: CDR1 GTSNPN and CDR2 SVGIG (reference sequence). V trimming: 0 bases; J trimming: 8 bases; junction bases outside the gene matches: 0. The CDR3 region has the DNA TGTGCCTGGAGTGTACAGGGGGGCTACACCTTC. Residues: CAWSVQGGYTF.

This clone showed up many times. The chain uses TRBV7-2 and TRBJ2-7; 13 bases align to TRBD2. CDR1 and CDR2 from the germline V gene are SGHTA and FQGNSA. CDR3 length equals 16 residues. V shed 5 bases, J shed 4 bases, and the junction held 8 bases outside the gene matches. In nucleotides, the CDR3 is TGTGCCAGCAGCCCGTCCGGGACTAGCGGGGTTTACGAGCAGTACTTC. It yields the protein CASSPSGTSGVYEQYF.

At least ten counts were recorded for this clone. This rearrangement joins TRBV7-2 to TRBJ2-1; 9 bases align to TRBD2. The CDR3 has 16 amino acids. Germline V lookup: CDR1 SGHTA, CDR2 FQGNSA. The trim removed 4 bases at V and 9 bases at J, leaving 13 bases unmatched. The CDR3 DNA reads as TGTGCCAGCAGCTCCTCCAGCTTGGGGACTAGCACTGAGCAGTTCTTC. It is translated as CASSSSSLGTSTEQFF.

The chain uses TRBV28 and TRBJ1-2; no reliable D call. The CDR3 is 16 amino acids. Germline CDR1 reads MDHEN; CDR2 reads SYDVKM. V was pared by 2 bases and J by 2 bases, with 15 bases between. CDR3 amino acids: CASSLVGGGLNYGYTF. The CDR3 coding sequence is TGTGCCAGCAGTTTAGTCGGCGGAGGTCTAAACTATGGCTACACCTTC.

As DNA, the CDR3 is TGTGCCACCAGCAGCGAAGTAGCGGGACCCATCTACGAGCAGTACTTC. Translating gives CATSSEVAGPIYEQYF. The chain joins TRBV15 to TRBJ2-7; 8 nucleotides match TRBD2. V gave up 3 bases and J gave up 3 bases; unmatched junction bases: 10. Germline V CDR1 and CDR2: LNHNV, YYDKDF (reference sequence). The CDR3 runs 16 residues.

The V gene is TRBV5-1, the J gene TRBJ1-4; D unresolved. This CDR3 is built from 14 residues. Germline-derived CDR1 and CDR2 are SGHRS and YFSETQ. With 0 bases removed from V and 5 bases from J, the gap between germline ends came to 8 bases. The CDR3: CASSLVAMNEKLFF. The CDR3 DNA sequence: TGCGCCAGCAGCTTGGTGGCTATGAATGAAAAACTGTTTTTT.

V usage is TRBV6-5 and J usage is TRBJ2-7; 8 bases line up with TRBD2. Germline V gene lookup returns CDR1 MNHEY and CDR2 SVGAGI. V trimming: 11 bases; J trimming: 3 bases; junction bases outside the gene matches: 12. This CDR3 comprises 14 residues. The CDR3 bases are TGTGCCGTTCAAATTAGCGGGAAGGGCTACGAGCAGTACTTC. Translated: CAVQISGKGYEQYF.

The J gene is TRBJ2-2, the V gene TRBV7-6; 14 nucleotides agree with TRBD2. In germline, CDR1 is SGHVS, CDR2 FNYEAQ. V trimming: 5 bases; J trimming: 6 bases; junction bases outside the gene matches: 5. This CDR3 is built from 16 residues. In DNA, the CDR3 is TGTGCCAGCAGCGAGGGACTAGCGGGGGAAGCCGGGGAGCTGTTTTTT. It encodes CASSEGLAGEAGELFF.

This clone occurred many times. This rearrangement joins TRBV21-1 to TRBJ2-1. TRBV21-1 is designated a pseudogene. The CDR3 totals 12 residues. The CDR3 reads CASSRTPNEQFF. The CDR3 DNA sequence: TGTGCCAGCAGTCGGACGCCCAATGAGCAGTTCTTC.